These 8 T cell receptor beta chains were sequenced from one sample in a study of T-cell reconstitution after alpha-beta-depleted transplantation in children. A TCRbeta library incorporating unique molecular identifiers was prepared. TCRdb recomputed calls from the PCR reads with MiXCR, one row per CDR3 protein. In the table there are approximately 300,000 distinct CDR3 sequences, around a tenth of which are singletons. The sequencing here drew on peripheral blood, taken 180 days after TCRalphabeta/CD19-depleted stem cell transplant. Source of these receptors: a male patient between 2 and 10 years old who had a stem cell transplant for chronic granulomatous disease, so the T cells may come from the graft donor.

The V gene is TRBV19, the J gene TRBJ1-2; no clear D gene. The V gene's germline CDR1 is LNHDA and CDR2 SQIVND (reference sequence). Between the trimmed V and J ends, which lost 0 bases and 2 bases, there was a span of 16 bases. The CDR3 length is 17 residues. DNA for the CDR3: TGTGCCAGTAGTATAGATCTATATCTCGGCTTCAACTATGGCTACACCTTC. Residues: CASSIDLYLGFNYGYTF.

This clonotype showed up many times. The gene calls are TRBV7-9 and TRBJ2-1; TRBD2 agrees at 10 bases. From germline, CDR1 is SEHNR and CDR2 FQNEAQ (reference sequence). The CDR3 runs to 16 residues. J gave up 5 bases and V 1 base, and 5 bases lay outside the gene matches. CDR3 DNA sequence: TGTGCCAGCAGCTTAGTAGGACTAGCGGCACACAATGAGCAGTTCTTC. Protein sequence: CASSLVGLAAHNEQFF.

At least ten counts were recorded for this clonotype. CDR3 in amino acids: CSCSMNSNTGELFF. The CDR3 DNA reads as TGCAGCTGCTCGATGAACTCGAACACCGGGGAGCTGTTTTTT. The rearrangement links TRBV29-1 to TRBJ2-2; unclear D gene. From germline, CDR1 is SQVTM and CDR2 ANQGSEA. The CDR3 is 14 residues long. V dropped 8 bases and J dropped 0 bases, with 13 bases sitting between them.

This clonotype came up many times. V gene TRBV5-1 combines with J gene TRBJ2-7, with D hard to call. The CDR3 is 14 residues long. Germline values: CDR1 SGHRS, CDR2 YFSETQ. The V and J ends lost 2 bases and 0 bases respectively, with 9 bases between them. The CDR3 loop reads CASSFKGASYEQYF. The CDR3 nucleotides are TGCGCCAGCAGCTTCAAGGGTGCCTCCTACGAGCAGTACTTC.

This clonotype was seen ten or more times. The chain combines TRBV4-1 with TRBJ1-1; no firm D call. The CDR3 spans 16 residues. V lost 0 bases, J lost 4 bases, and 15 bases lay in between. Germline assignment: CDR1 MGHRA and CDR2 YSYEKL. The CDR3 DNA sequence: TGCGCCAGCAGCCAAGATCGTTGGGGAATGGGCACTGAAGCTTTCTTT. Translated: CASSQDRWGMGTEAFF.

Many counts were recorded for this clonotype. The chain carries TRBV7-9 and TRBJ2-7, with a tentative D call TRBD2 (5 bases). This CDR3 has 14 amino acids. The V gene lost 6 bases and the J gene lost 2 bases, with 14 bases spanning the gap. Germline CDR1 SEHNR, CDR2 FQNEAQ (reference sequence). The CDR3 region has the DNA TGTGCCAGCAGTTCCGGACTTGTCCCCTACGAGCAGTACTTC. Its protein is CASSSGLVPYEQYF.

This clonotype was counted at least ten times. This chain links TRBV4-2 with TRBJ2-3; D gene unclear. V dropped 0 bases and J dropped 3 bases, with 7 bases sitting between them. This CDR3 comprises 14 residues. Germline CDR1 LGHNA, CDR2 YNFKEQ. CDR3 in amino acids: CASSQDRITDTQYF. The DNA for the CDR3 is TGTGCCAGCAGCCAAGACCGGATTACAGATACGCAGTATTTT.

In its sample, this clonotype was seen a few times. This sequence joins TRBV30 and TRBJ1-5, with D possibly matching TRBD1 (6 bases). V was clipped by 0 bases and J by 9 bases, with 15 bases between them. Germline values: CDR1 GTSNPN, CDR2 SVGIG (reference sequence). This CDR3 has 14 residues. The CDR3 loop is CAWSVAGAGRPQHF. CDR3 coding DNA: TGTGCCTGGAGTGTGGCAGGGGCCGGCCGGCCCCAGCATTTT.